This T cell receptor beta chain was observed in a study of cytomegalovirus exposure and HLA in healthy donors. PCR used 60 Vbeta primers and 13 Jbeta primers. TCRdb's table, derived via immunoSEQ multiplex PCR, lists solely in-frame clones and lacks some. The profile shows around 200,000 clones, about 80% of them singletons. Study-level points and caveats: Follow-up analysis later connected one missense variant in DCLRE1C with trimming of TCR beta V- and J-genes.

On this clone itself: Its antigen is still unknown.

Germline CDR1 and CDR2: LGHNA and YSLEER. The V gene end was trimmed by 4 bases and the J gene end by 3 bases; junction bases not matched to a gene: 6. The length of the CDR3 is 16 residues. This clonotype was obtained from a woman aged 45-65 years in good health and CMV-seropositive. This chain uses TRBV4-3 with TRBJ2-1, with TRBD1 identical over 10 bases. Sequencing was carried out using PBMCs. The CDR3 bases are TGCGCCAGCAGCCCTATTGGGACAGGGGTCTACAATGAGCAGTTCTTC. It is translated as CASSPIGTGVYNEQFF.